This paragraph covers one T cell receptor (beta chain) sequence. No antigen is known for it. Per-base quality was not reported, and no clone a single base away is much larger than it. The data derive from a study of shared clonotypes between healthy human individuals (dated by TCRdb to 2020 to 2021). In terms of the full investigation: The cohort included a few men and a couple of women between 18 and 49 years of age. For each donor, CD4 naive and CD4 memory were each run on three plates, CD8 naive on two plates, and CD8 memory on one plate. To estimate repertoire size and how much clonotype sharing occurs between individuals, the study deeply sequenced the blood TCR repertoires of 5 or 6 healthy adults. Per donor, leukapheresis produced somewhere between about 0.8 and 9 billion PBMCs. To increase sequencing depth and limit assay-specific biases, TCR repertoire library preparation and sequencing were carried out by different laboratories using diverse techniques.

The investigation overall reported the following: Based on pairwise subsampling, the degree of clonotype sharing among donors was expected to be affected by sequencing depth. Rarefaction of sorted-subset datasets indicated incomplete sequencing despite the large sequencing depth. Sampling was restricted to blood, and TCR repertoires in tissue are likely to differ from TCR repertoires in blood. Sharing across several donors was observed for approximately 5% of naive CD4, over 3% of naive CD8, about 2.3% of memory CD4, and less than 0.45% of memory CD8 clonotypes. Because the study included only a small number of donors, the genetic and exposure-history diversity represented was limited. Compared with non-shared clonotypes, clonotypes shared by all four sorted-subset donors had higher generation probabilities. Naive subsets generally had larger estimated clonotype richness than memory subsets.

In the germline V gene, CDR1 corresponds to MNHEY and CDR2 to SVGAGI. The junction shows trimming of 7 bases on V and 5 bases on J, plus 20 bases between the germline ends. CDR3 length: 15 amino acids, cysteine to phenylalanine. The entry retains the CDR3 DNA only, 45 bases that are in frame from base 1. Using the deep immunoSEQ assay, multiplex PCR amplified TCR CDR3 regions from genomic DNA. Genomic DNA extracted from each cell subset was distributed evenly over all wells of several immunoSEQ 96-well plates, and each plate served as one replicate. Each replicate PCR for sorted subsets received approximately 200 ng genomic DNA, equal to tens of thousands of T cell genomes. Purified libraries were quantified with a Qubit 3.0 fluorometer, sized on a Bioanalyzer 2100, and re-quantified with the KAPA Library Quantification kit. A separate single-read 150-cycle Illumina NextSeq 550 flow cell was used to sequence each immunoSEQ 96-well plate. The original pipeline was this. The immunoSEQ output contained only junctional sequences without quality scores, so filtering could not match that applied to full-length reads. To assign V/J genes and CDR3, sequences were annotated using PyIR, a Python wrapper for IgBLAST v1.9, with IMGT germline references. Reads were removed for weak V/J assignments (E-value above 1e-6), missing CDR3, stop codons, out-of-frame junctions, or ambiguous translated residues. V3J clonotypes were defined as sequences sharing an identical inferred V gene, J gene, and CDR3 amino acid sequence. The percentage overlap between two repertoires was calculated by dividing the number of shared unique clonotypes by the size of the smaller repertoire. Richness of each repertoire was evaluated using RTK rarefaction, the Chao1 estimator, and Recon v2.1 estimates of unobserved clonotypes. Generation probabilities for all TCRbeta clonotypes obtained by the gDNA method from a few donors were computed using OLGA. TCRdb holds this immuneACCESS table with in-frame rearrangements only. Some clones are missing; in checked studies, unresolved V genes explain under half, and the rest has no known cause. D and trimming were read from the DNA, whereas the V and J calls and clone size are those reported in that table. Here the sample has around 2,100,000 clones; about 95% occur a single time. Less than 1.5% of the sample rests with the top ten.

CD8 naive samples consisted of CD45RO-negative cells that were positively selected for CCR7, yielding a CD45RA+CCR7+ population without TemRA cells. The donors were healthy, HIV-negative adults who had no recently reported acute infections or vaccinations. Only Caucasian adults living in Nashville, Tennessee, USA were represented among the donors. Blood was collected by leukapheresis, and PBMCs were isolated by Ficoll-Histopaque density gradient centrifugation and then cryopreserved in liquid nitrogen vapor phase. Purity and quantity of every magnetically sorted T cell population were checked by analytical flow cytometry. Genomic DNA was isolated from every sorted fraction and measured by UV absorbance on a Nanodrop 2000c.

This TCR was sampled from a man between 18 and 35 years old in good health. Material for sequencing was naive CD8+ T cells sorted from blood. The cell subset or site label, as the study defines it: CD45RA+CCR7+. Recombination joined TRBV6-5 with TRBJ1-2; tentative D gene TRBD1, with 5 bases matching. The DNA sequence is as follows: TGTGCCAGCACCCCTTTCAGGGATAGTCCATATGGCTACACCTTC. This codes for CASTPFRDSPYGYTF.